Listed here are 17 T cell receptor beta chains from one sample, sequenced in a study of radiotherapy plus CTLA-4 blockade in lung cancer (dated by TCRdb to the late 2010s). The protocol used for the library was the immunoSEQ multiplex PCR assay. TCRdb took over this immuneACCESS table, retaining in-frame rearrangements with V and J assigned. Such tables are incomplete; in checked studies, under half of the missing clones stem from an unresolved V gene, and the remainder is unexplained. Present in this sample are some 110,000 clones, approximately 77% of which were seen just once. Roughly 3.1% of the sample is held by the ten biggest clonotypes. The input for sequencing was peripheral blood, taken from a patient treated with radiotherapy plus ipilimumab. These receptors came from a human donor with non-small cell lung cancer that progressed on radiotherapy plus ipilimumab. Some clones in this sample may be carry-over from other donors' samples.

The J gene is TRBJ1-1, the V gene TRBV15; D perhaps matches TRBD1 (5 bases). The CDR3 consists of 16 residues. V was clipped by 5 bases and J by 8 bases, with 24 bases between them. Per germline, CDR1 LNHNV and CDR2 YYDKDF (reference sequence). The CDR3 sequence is CATSSSGWGGLAEAFF. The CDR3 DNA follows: TGTGCCACCAGCTCTTCAGGATGGGGGGGATTAGCCGAAGCTTTCTTT.

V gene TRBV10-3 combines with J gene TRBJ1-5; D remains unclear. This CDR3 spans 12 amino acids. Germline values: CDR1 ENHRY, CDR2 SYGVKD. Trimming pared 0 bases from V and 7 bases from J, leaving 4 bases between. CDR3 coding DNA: TGTGCCATCAGTGAGTCGGGCCAGCCCCAGCATTTT. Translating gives CAISESGQPQHF.

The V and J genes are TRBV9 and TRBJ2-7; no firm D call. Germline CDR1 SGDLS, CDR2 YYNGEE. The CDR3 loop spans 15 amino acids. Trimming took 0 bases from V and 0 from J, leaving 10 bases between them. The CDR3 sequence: CASSVEAVPSYEQYF. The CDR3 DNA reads TGTGCCAGCAGCGTAGAGGCGGTGCCCTCCTACGAGCAGTACTTC.

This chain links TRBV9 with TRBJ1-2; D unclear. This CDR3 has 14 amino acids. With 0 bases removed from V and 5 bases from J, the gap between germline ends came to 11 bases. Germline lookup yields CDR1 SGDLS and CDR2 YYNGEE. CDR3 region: CASSVELETYGYTF. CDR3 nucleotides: TGTGCCAGCAGCGTAGAACTGGAAACTTATGGCTACACCTTC.

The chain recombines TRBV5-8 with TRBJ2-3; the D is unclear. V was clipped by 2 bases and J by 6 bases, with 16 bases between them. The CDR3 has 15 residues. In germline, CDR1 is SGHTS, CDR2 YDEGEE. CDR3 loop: CASSFSGRVWDTQYF. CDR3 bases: TGTGCCAGCAGCTTTTCCGGGCGTGTGTGGGATACGCAGTATTTT.

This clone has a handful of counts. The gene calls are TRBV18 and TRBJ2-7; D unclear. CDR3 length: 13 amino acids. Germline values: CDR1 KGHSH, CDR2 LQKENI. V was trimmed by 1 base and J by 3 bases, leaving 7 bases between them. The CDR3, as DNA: TGTGCCAGCTCACCACAGGGATACTACGAGCAGTACTTC. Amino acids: CASSPQGYYEQYF.

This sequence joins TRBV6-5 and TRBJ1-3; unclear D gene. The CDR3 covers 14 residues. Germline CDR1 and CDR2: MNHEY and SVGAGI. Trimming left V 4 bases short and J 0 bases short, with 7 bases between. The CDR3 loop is CASSLSFSGNTIYF. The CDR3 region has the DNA TGTGCCAGCAGTTTGTCCTTCTCTGGAAACACCATATATTTT.

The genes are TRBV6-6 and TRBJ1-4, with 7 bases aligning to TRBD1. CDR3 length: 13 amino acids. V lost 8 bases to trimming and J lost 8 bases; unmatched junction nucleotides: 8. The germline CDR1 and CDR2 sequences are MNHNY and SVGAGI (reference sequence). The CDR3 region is CASERGREEKLFF. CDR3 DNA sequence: TGTGCCAGCGAGAGGGGGCGCGAAGAAAAACTGTTTTTT.

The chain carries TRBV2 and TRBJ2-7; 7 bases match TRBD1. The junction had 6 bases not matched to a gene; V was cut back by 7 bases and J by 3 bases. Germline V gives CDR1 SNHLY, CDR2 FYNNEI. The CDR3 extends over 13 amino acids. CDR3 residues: CASKTGKGYEQYF. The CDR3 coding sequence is TGTGCCAGCAAGACAGGGAAGGGCTACGAGCAGTACTTC.

This CDR3 is CASRPGTSGAETQYF. The CDR3 nucleotides read TGTGCCAGTAGACCCGGGACTAGCGGGGCGGAGACCCAGTACTTC. This rearrangement joins TRBV19 to TRBJ2-5; 13 bases line up with TRBD2. The V gene end was trimmed by 6 bases and the J gene end by 5 bases; junction bases not matched to a gene: 6. The length of the CDR3 is 15 residues. Germline assignment: CDR1 LNHDA and CDR2 SQIVND (reference sequence).

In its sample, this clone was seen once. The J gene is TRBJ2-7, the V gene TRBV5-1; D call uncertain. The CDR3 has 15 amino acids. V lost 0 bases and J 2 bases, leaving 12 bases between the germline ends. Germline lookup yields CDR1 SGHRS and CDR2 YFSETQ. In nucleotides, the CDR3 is TGCGCCAGCAGCTTGGACGCCGTCCTAACCTACGAGCAGTACTTC. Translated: CASSLDAVLTYEQYF.

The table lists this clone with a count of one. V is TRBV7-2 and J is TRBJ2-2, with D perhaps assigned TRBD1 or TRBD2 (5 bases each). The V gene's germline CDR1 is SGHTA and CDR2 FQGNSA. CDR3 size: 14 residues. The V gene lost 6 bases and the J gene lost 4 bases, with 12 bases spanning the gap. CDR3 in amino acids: CASRARGSTGELFF. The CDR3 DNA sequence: TGTGCCAGCAGGGCCCGGGGCTCCACCGGGGAGCTGTTTTTT.

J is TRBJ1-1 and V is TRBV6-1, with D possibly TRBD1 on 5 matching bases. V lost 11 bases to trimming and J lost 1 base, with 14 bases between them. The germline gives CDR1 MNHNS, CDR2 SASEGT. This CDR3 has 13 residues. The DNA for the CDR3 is TGTGCCGGAAGACGGGGGGGGAACACTGAAGCTTTCTTT. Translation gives CAGRRGGNTEAFF.

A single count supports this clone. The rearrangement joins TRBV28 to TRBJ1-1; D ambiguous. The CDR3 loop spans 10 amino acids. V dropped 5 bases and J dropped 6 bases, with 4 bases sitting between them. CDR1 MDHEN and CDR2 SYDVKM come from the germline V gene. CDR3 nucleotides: TGTGCCAGCAGTCCCCCTGAAGCTTTCTTT. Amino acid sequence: CASSPPEAFF.

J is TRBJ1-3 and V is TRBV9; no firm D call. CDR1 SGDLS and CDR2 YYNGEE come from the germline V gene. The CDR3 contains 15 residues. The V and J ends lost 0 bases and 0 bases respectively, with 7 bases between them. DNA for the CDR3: TGTGCCAGCAGCGTAGTTGCCAGCTCTGGAAACACCATATATTTT. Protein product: CASSVVASSGNTIYF.

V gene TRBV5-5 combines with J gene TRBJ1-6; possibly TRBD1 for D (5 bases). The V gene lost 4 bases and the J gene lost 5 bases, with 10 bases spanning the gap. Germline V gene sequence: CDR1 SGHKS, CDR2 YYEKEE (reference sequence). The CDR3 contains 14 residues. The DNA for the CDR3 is TGTGCCAGCAGCCCGTGGGGGGATAATTCACCCCTCCACTTT. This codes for CASSPWGDNSPLHF. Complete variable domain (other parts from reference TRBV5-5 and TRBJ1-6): DAGVTQSPTHLIKTRGQQVTLRCSPISGHKSVSWYQQVLGQGPQFIFQYYEKEERGRGNFPDRFSARQFPNYSSELNVNALLLGDSALYLCASSPWGDNSPLHFGNGTRLTVT.

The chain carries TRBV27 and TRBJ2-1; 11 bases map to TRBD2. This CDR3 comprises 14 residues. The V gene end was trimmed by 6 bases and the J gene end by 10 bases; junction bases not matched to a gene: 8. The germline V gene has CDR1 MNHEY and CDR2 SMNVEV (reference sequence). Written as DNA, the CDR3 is TGTGCCAGCAGCGGTAGCGGGGGGGCCTGGGAGCAGTTCTTC. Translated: CASSGSGGAWEQFF.